The rows below give T cell receptor beta chains drawn from one sample of a study of cytomegalovirus exposure and HLA in healthy donors. Here immunoSEQ multiplex PCR was the method, and the copy in TCRdb shows in-frame clones only, minus some. The repertoire holds more than 80,000 clones, with about three quarters as singletons. Specimen: PBMCs. The receptors derive from a woman in her forties or fifties in good health and CMV-seropositive. Each CDR3 is given with its conserved first and last residue. A D gene is named only where the DNA matches it firmly. Rows may omit the clone size; those that give it use once, few, many or a size class.

cdr3_aa cdr3_nt d_call v_call clone_size j_call
CASSLGDSGNTIYF TGTGCCAGCAGCTTGGGAGACTCTGGAAACACCATATATTTT - TRBV5-4 few TRBJ1-3
CASSFTGDGNTIYF TGTGCCAGCAGTTTTACAGGGGACGGAAACACCATATATTTT TRBD1 TRBV2 - TRBJ1-3
CASSFGLAGYEQYF TGTGCCAGCAGCTTCGGACTAGCAGGCTACGAGCAGTACTTC TRBD2 TRBV5-5 - TRBJ2-7
CAIRDSSGNTIYF TGTGCCATCAGGGACAGCTCTGGAAACACCATATATTTT - TRBV10-3 once TRBJ1-3
CASSIIGQGGSTEAFF TGTGCCAGTAGTATAATAGGACAGGGTGGATCAACTGAAGCTTTCTTT TRBD1 TRBV19 few TRBJ1-1
CASSLVIQTQYF TGTGCCAGCAGCTTAGTAATTCAGACCCAGTACTTC - TRBV7-8 - TRBJ2-5
CASSSWGGGTGSESYEQYF TGCGCCAGCAGCTCCTGGGGTGGGGGCACAGGGTCCGAATCCTACGAGCAGTACTTC - TRBV4-1 few TRBJ2-7
CASSLPPGTGDGNTIYF TGCGCCAGCAGCTTACCACCCGGGACAGGGGACGGAAACACCATATATTTT TRBD1 TRBV5-1 many TRBJ1-3
CASSLGGAGEAFF TGTGCCAGCTCCCTGGGGGGGGCCGGCGAAGCTTTCTTT - TRBV2 - TRBJ1-1
CASSFERGGLKTQYF TGTGCCAGCAGCTTTGAGCGGGGGGGCCTGAAGACCCAGTACTTC TRBD2 TRBV7-9 - TRBJ2-5
CASSYSQNTEAFF TGTGCCAGCAGTTACTCACAGAACACTGAAGCTTTCTTT - TRBV6-5 - TRBJ1-1
CASSGTGSNQPQHF TGTGCCAGCAGTGGGACAGGGAGCAATCAGCCCCAGCATTTT TRBD1 TRBV2 - TRBJ1-5
CASSRRERGGYTF TGTGCCAGCAGCCGGAGGGAGAGGGGAGGCTACACCTTC - TRBV7-2 - TRBJ1-2
CASSRDWGSANTGELFF TGTGCCAGCAGCCGAGATTGGGGCAGCGCGAACACCGGGGAGCTGTTTTTT - TRBV7-3 - TRBJ2-2
CARKPLRGGGALNIQYF TGTGCCAGAAAACCCCTGAGGGGCGGGGGGGCCCTAAACATTCAGTACTTC TRBD2 TRBV6-9 - TRBJ2-4
CASSGGTYEQYF TGTGCCAGTAGTGGGGGGACCTACGAGCAGTACTTC - TRBV19 - TRBJ2-7
CASSRDRVTEAFF TGTGCCAGTAGCCGGGACAGGGTCACTGAAGCTTTCTTT TRBD1 TRBV19 - TRBJ1-1
CASSSPAGGHNEKLFF TGCGCCAGCAGCTCCCCGGCAGGGGGGCATAATGAAAAACTGTTTTTT TRBD1 TRBV4-3 - TRBJ1-4
CASSSTNRGFTEAFF TGTGCCAGCAGTTCGACCAACAGGGGATTCACTGAAGCTTTCTTT TRBD1 TRBV6-5 few TRBJ1-1
CASSLGKQGFYGYTF TGTGCCAGCAGCTTGGGAAAACAGGGCTTCTATGGCTACACCTTC - TRBV5-4 - TRBJ1-2
CASRGTGTGNYEQYF TGTGCCAGTAGGGGCACCGGGACAGGCAACTACGAGCAGTACTTC TRBD1 TRBV19 - TRBJ2-7
CASSLGAGDRTYEQYF TGTGCCAGCAGCTTGGGGGCTGGGGACAGAACCTACGAGCAGTACTTC TRBD1 TRBV5-4 few TRBJ2-7
CASSIGTGGPFEQYF TGTGCCAGCAGCATTGGGACAGGGGGACCCTTCGAGCAGTACTTC TRBD1 TRBV9 - TRBJ2-7
CASDISPTGNTEAFF TGTGCCTCGGATATTTCCCCTACAGGGAACACTGAAGCTTTCTTT - TRBV30 - TRBJ1-1
CASGRNSPLHF TGTGCCAGCGGCAGGAATTCACCCCTCCACTTT - TRBV11-2 - TRBJ1-6
CASSQDSGTSGGSGTDTQYF TGCGCCAGCAGCCAAGATTCGGGGACTAGCGGGGGCTCGGGCACAGATACGCAGTATTTT TRBD2 TRBV4-3 - TRBJ2-3
CASTSGTGAYNEQFF TGTGCCAGCACCTCCGGGACAGGGGCGTACAATGAGCAGTTCTTC TRBD1 TRBV28 - TRBJ2-1